This entry lists 23 T cell receptor beta chains sequenced from one sample in a study of molecular identifiers for immune sequencing clone quantification. TCRdb redid the calling of the PCR reads with MiXCR, one entry per CDR3 protein. The sample lists 15,000 to 25,000 distinct CDR3 sequences, 20% to 25% occurring once. The source material was naive CD8+ T cells from blood, with Jurkat cell RNA spiked in. Subset defined: FACS-sorted CD8+CD4-CCR7+CD45RA+ naive T cells. Receptors were obtained from a human donor in good health. Some libraries in this study had Jurkat cell RNA spiked in.

The chain couples TRBV13 to TRBJ2-5; 7 positions match TRBD1. CDR3 size: 17 residues. V lost 1 base to trimming and J lost 5 bases; unmatched junction nucleotides: 13. CDR1 is PRHDT and CDR2 is FYEKMQ in the germline V gene (reference sequence). The CDR3 DNA reads TGTGCCAGCAGCTTAGAATCTCCGGGACAGCCGTATGAGACCCAGTACTTC. Amino acids: CASSLESPGQPYETQYF.

This clonotype was observed a few times. The CDR3 loop reads CASSVGAKETQYF. For the CDR3, the DNA is TGTGCCAGCAGCGTCGGCGCCAAAGAGACCCAGTACTTC. This chain uses TRBV9 with TRBJ2-5; D remains unclear. V lost 2 bases and J lost 3, with 8 bases in between. The CDR3 loop spans 13 amino acids. CDR1 is SGDLS and CDR2 is YYNGEE in the germline V gene.

This clonotype has only a few counts. The chain couples TRBV27 to TRBJ1-1, with 10 bases lining up with TRBD1. J was trimmed by 11 bases and V by 0 bases; bases with no gene match: 9. Germline CDR1 and CDR2: MNHEY and SMNVEV (reference sequence). The CDR3 runs 15 residues. DNA of the CDR3: TGTGCCAGCAGTTTATCGGGGGGACAGGGGTTTTTGGCTTTCTTT. Its translation is CASSLSGGQGFLAFF.

The chain has TRBV13 and TRBJ2-4, with D maybe TRBD1 (6 bases). The germline gives CDR1 PRHDT, CDR2 FYEKMQ (reference sequence). The CDR3 contains 18 residues. The V gene lost 5 bases and the J gene lost 0 bases, with 20 bases spanning the gap. The CDR3 DNA reads TGTGCCAGCAGCACCCGCAGGGGAGACGCTCTAGCCAAAAACATTCAGTACTTC. Translated: CASSTRRGDALAKNIQYF.

The chain joins TRBV29-1 to TRBJ2-1; 13 bases fit TRBD2. V was clipped by 6 bases and J by 6 bases; unmatched bases: 8. From germline, CDR1 is SQVTM and CDR2 ANQGSEA. The CDR3 is made up of 15 amino acids. As DNA, the CDR3 is TGCAGCGTAAAAGGGACTAGCGGGATGTTCAATGAGCAGTTCTTC. It codes for CSVKGTSGMFNEQFF.

This clonotype appeared many times. The chain combines TRBV12-3 or TRBV12-4 with TRBJ2-7; D may be TRBD1 or TRBD2 (5 bases each). This CDR3 contains 15 residues. Trimming stripped 1 base from V and 4 bases from J, with 14 bases between. The CDR3 DNA reads TGTGCCAGCAGTTTAGTGAGGGACGGAGAGTACGAGCAGTACTTC. It yields the protein CASSLVRDGEYEQYF.

This clonotype turned up a few times. The chain couples TRBV25-1 to TRBJ2-3; the D gene is possibly TRBD1 (5 bases). Germline assignment: CDR1 MGHDK and CDR2 SYGVNS. Trimming removed 1 base from V and 2 bases from J, with 13 bases in between. CDR3 length: 16 amino acids. CDR3 region: CASSESTAGFTDTQYF. The DNA of the CDR3 is TGTGCCAGCAGTGAATCTACGGCAGGGTTCACAGATACGCAGTATTTT. The variable domain in full, with the rest retrieved from reference TRBV25-1 and TRBJ2-3, is EADIYQTPRYLVIGTGKKITLECSQTMGHDKMYWYQQDPGMELHLIHYSYGVNSTEKGDLSSESTVSRIRTEHFPLTLESARPSHTSQYLCASSESTAGFTDTQYFGPGTRLTVL.

A note on this clonotype: A much more abundant neighbour one base away suggests this may be a read error. V and J are TRBV6-5 and TRBJ2-1, with D possibly called TRBD1 or TRBD2 (6 bases each). Germline V gives CDR1 MNHEY, CDR2 SVGAGI. The CDR3 totals 12 residues. V gave up 11 bases and J gave up 4 bases, with 12 bases separating them. The CDR3 reads CAGGDMYNEQFF. The CDR3 nucleotides are TGTGCCGGCGGGGACATGTACAATGAGCAGTTCTTC.

At least ten counts were recorded for this clonotype. This rearrangement joins TRBV19 to TRBJ2-7; possible D gene TRBD1, 5 bases. V was pared by 3 bases and J by 3 bases, with 9 bases between. The CDR3 is made up of 13 amino acids. Looked up from germline, CDR1 is LNHDA and CDR2 is SQIVND (reference sequence). The CDR3 nucleotides read TGTGCCAGTAGTATGCAAGGGGTCTACGAGCAGTACTTC. This sequence encodes CASSMQGVYEQYF.

This sequence joins TRBV27 and TRBJ2-3; D call uncertain. CDR1 MNHEY and CDR2 SMNVEV come from the germline V gene (reference sequence). This CDR3 spans 15 amino acids. Trimming stripped 3 bases from V and 2 bases from J, with 12 bases between. CDR3 in amino acids: CASSFGVPLTDTQYF. CDR3 nucleotides: TGTGCCAGCAGTTTTGGTGTTCCCCTCACAGATACGCAGTATTTT.

This clonotype occurred a few times. V and J are TRBV19 and TRBJ1-1, with D perhaps TRBD1 (6 bases). Germline CDR1 LNHDA, CDR2 SQIVND (reference sequence). The CDR3 spans 13 residues. Trimming took off 4 bases at V and 7 bases at J, with 13 bases between the two ends. The CDR3 reads CASSTGASREAFF. CDR3 nucleotide sequence: TGTGCCAGTAGTACGGGGGCCTCGCGTGAAGCTTTCTTT. Full variable domain (outside the CDR3, taken from reference TRBV19 and TRBJ1-1): DGGITQSPKYLFRKEGQNVTLSCEQNLNHDAMYWYRQDPGQGLRLIYYSQIVNDFQKGDIAEGYSVSREKKESFPLTVTSAQKNPTAFYLCASSTGASREAFFGQGTRLTVV.

This clonotype was observed at least ten times. This chain links TRBV29-1 with TRBJ1-3; 9 nucleotides agree with TRBD1. The CDR3 has 15 amino acids. Germline loops: CDR1 SQVTM, CDR2 ANQGSEA. Trimming at V came to 7 bases and at J to 3 bases, leaving 10 bases not matched to a gene. The CDR3 nucleotides read TGCAGCGCCGCCGTACAGGGGGCTTTTGGAAACACCATATATTTT. It codes for CSAAVQGAFGNTIYF.

This clonotype was recorded at least ten times. The chain combines TRBV12-5 with TRBJ2-1; TRBD2 is a possible D gene (6 bases). Germline V gene lookup returns CDR1 LGHNT and CDR2 FRNRAP. The CDR3 consists of 13 residues. With 3 bases removed from V and 15 bases from J, the gap between germline ends came to 18 bases. Here the CDR3 reads CASGLSVEGHAFF. The CDR3 DNA follows: TGTGCTAGTGGTTTAAGCGTGGAGGGCCATGCGTTCTTC.

This clonotype was seen repeatedly, ten times or more. The chain joins TRBV4-3 to TRBJ2-1, with D possibly being TRBD2 (5 bases). V lost 0 bases and J 4 bases, leaving 7 bases between the germline ends. Germline CDR1 LGHNA, CDR2 YSLEER. The CDR3 length is 14 residues. The DNA for the CDR3 is TGCGCCAGCAGCCAAGAACTAGATTACAATGAGCAGTTCTTC. This sequence encodes CASSQELDYNEQFF.

With respect to this clonotype: Given a much more abundant clone one base away, this may be a read error. The chain joins TRBV7-9 to TRBJ2-5, with 7 bases fitting TRBD1. This CDR3 comprises 13 residues. Per the germline V gene, CDR1 is SEHNR and CDR2 is FQNEAQ (reference sequence). The CDR3 region has the DNA TGTGCCAGCAGCTTCGACAGGGAAGAGACCCAGAACTTC. This sequence encodes CASSFDREETQNF.

As concerns this clonotype: A much more abundant neighbour one base away suggests this may be a read error. V usage is TRBV11-2 and J usage is TRBJ2-7; D may be TRBD2 (5 bases). The CDR3 totals 12 residues. Germline V lookup: CDR1 SGHAT, CDR2 FQNNGV. The CDR3 loop reads CASSSDSFERYF. In DNA, the CDR3 is TGTGCCAGCAGCTCGGACTCTTTCGAGCGGTACTTC.

Of note for this clonotype: Because it lacks the conserved phenylalanine or tryptophan at the end, this CDR3 is likely a read error. The chain is built from TRBV6-5 and TRBJ2-7, with D perhaps given as TRBD1 or TRBD2 (5 bases each). The germline V gene has CDR1 MNHEY and CDR2 SVGAGI. The CDR3 has 14 residues. V was pared by 2 bases and J by 3 bases, with 11 bases between. The CDR3 nucleotides are TGTGCCAGCAGTTACCGCGAGGGGTACTACGAGCAGTACCTC. The encoded protein is CASSYREGYYEQYL.

This clonotype came up a few times. The V gene is TRBV7-6, the J gene TRBJ2-4; 12 bases are a match to TRBD2. Germline-derived CDR1 and CDR2 are SGHVS and FNYEAQ. V trimming: 5 bases; J trimming: 2 bases; junction bases outside the gene matches: 10. The length of the CDR3 is 18 residues. As DNA, the CDR3 is TGTGCCAGCAGCCTTGGGACTAGCGGGCCCAAAACCAAAAACATTCAGTACTTC. Translation gives CASSLGTSGPKTKNIQYF.

The V and J genes are TRBV13 and TRBJ2-1, with D possibly being TRBD1 (5 bases). With 0 bases removed from V and 3 bases from J, the gap between germline ends came to 9 bases. This CDR3 spans 15 amino acids. Germline V CDR1 and CDR2: PRHDT, FYEKMQ (reference sequence). The CDR3 nucleotides read TGTGCCAGCAGCTTAGGACAGGAAGTCTACAATGAGCAGTTCTTC. Its translation: CASSLGQEVYNEQFF.

Relative to its sample, this clonotype is medium-sized. The chain links TRBV15 to TRBJ2-7, with 7 bases fitting TRBD2. Germline V gene sequence: CDR1 LNHNV, CDR2 YYDKDF (reference sequence). Germline trimming cut 0 bases from V and 6 bases from J; bases unmatched to any gene: 8. The CDR3 loop spans 15 amino acids. The CDR3 DNA reads TGTGCCACCAGCAGAGATCGGGGAGGGACCCGCGAGCAGTACTTC. This sequence encodes CATSRDRGGTREQYF.

This clonotype is labeled medium-sized. The V call is TRBV7-9, the J call TRBJ1-1; no definite D call. The CDR3 totals 13 residues. The V end lost 5 bases, the J end lost 0 bases, and 7 bases lay between the germline ends. Germline CDR1 and CDR2: SEHNR and FQNEAQ (reference sequence). The CDR3: CASSNPMNTEAFF. The CDR3 DNA reads as TGTGCCAGCAGCAACCCCATGAACACTGAAGCTTTCTTT.

On this clonotype itself: A much more abundant neighbour one base away suggests this may be a read error. The V gene is TRBV27, the J gene TRBJ2-5; D not resolved. Per germline, CDR1 MNHEY and CDR2 SMNVEV (reference sequence). This CDR3 has 11 amino acids. The DNA for the CDR3 is TGTGCCAACAGTTCCCTGAGGACCCAGTACTTC. Translation gives CANSSLRTQYF.

The chain recombines TRBV28 with TRBJ2-1; 12 bases are a match to TRBD2. Germline V lookup: CDR1 MDHEN, CDR2 SYDVKM. V lost 5 bases and J lost 2; bases outside the gene matches: 7. The CDR3 consists of 17 residues. The CDR3 spells CASSGGLAGHPYNEQFF. CDR3 DNA: TGTGCCAGCAGTGGGGGACTAGCGGGCCACCCCTACAATGAGCAGTTCTTC.